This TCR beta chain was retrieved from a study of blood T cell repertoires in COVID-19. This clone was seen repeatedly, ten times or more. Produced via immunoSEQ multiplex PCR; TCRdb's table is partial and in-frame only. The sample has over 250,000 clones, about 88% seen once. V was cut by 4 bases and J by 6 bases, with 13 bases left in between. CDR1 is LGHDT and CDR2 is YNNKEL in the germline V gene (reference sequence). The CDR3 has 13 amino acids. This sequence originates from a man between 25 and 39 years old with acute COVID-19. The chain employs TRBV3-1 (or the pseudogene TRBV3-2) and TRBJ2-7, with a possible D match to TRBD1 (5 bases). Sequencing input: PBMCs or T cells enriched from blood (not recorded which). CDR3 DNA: TGTGCCAGCAGCCCACGTGGGGCTCTCGAGCAGTACGTC. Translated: CASSPRGALEQYV.